This is a list of T cell receptor beta chains from one sample in a study of T-cell reconstitution after alpha-beta-depleted transplantation in children. Each CDR3 protein gets one entry after TCRdb re-called the PCR reads with MiXCR. Altogether 250,000 to 350,000 distinct CDR3 sequences are present, 23% being singletons, with the ten largest covering 9.5% to 13%. This specimen was PBMCs, mostly from graft donor cells, taken 180 days after TCRalphabeta/CD19-depleted stem cell transplant. The receptors here all came from a male patient younger than 18 who had a stem cell transplant for acute lymphoblastic leukemia, so the T cells may come from the graft donor. Each CDR3 is given with its conserved first and last residue. D genes are given only for firm matches. Clone size, where shown, is once, few, many, or a class for clones that have expanded.

v_call	clone_size	d_call	j_call	cdr3_aa	cdr3_nt
TRBV20-1	few	NA	TRBJ1-1	CSARDSLGGITEAFF	TGCAGTGCTAGGGACAGCCTGGGAGGGATCACTGAAGCTTTCTTT
TRBV29-1	few	TRBD1	TRBJ2-3	CSDTGQGTTDTQYF	TGCAGCGATACGGGACAGGGGACCACAGATACGCAGTATTTT
TRBV5-1	NA	TRBD2	TRBJ2-3	CASSRLAGSTLTSTDTQYF	TGCGCCAGCTCCCGACTAGCGGGCTCTACATTAACTAGCACAGATACGCAGTATTTT
TRBV5-1	NA	NA	TRBJ2-5	CALEVSRISETQYF	TGCGCCCTAGAAGTTAGCAGGATTTCAGAGACCCAGTACTTC
TRBV27	NA	NA	TRBJ2-7	CASSPSSLHEQYF	TGTGCCAGCAGTCCCTCGAGTTTACACGAGCAGTACTTC
TRBV5-1	few	TRBD2	TRBJ2-1	CASSLATSGSINEQFF	TGCGCCAGCAGCTTGGCGACTAGCGGGAGCATCAATGAGCAGTTCTTC
TRBV5-1	NA	TRBD2	TRBJ2-7	CASSLSAGGHEQYF	TGCGCCAGCAGCTTGTCCGCGGGAGGACACGAGCAGTACTTC
TRBV5-1	few	NA	TRBJ2-2	CASSPTSYNGELFF	TGCGCCAGCAGTCCTACTAGTTACAACGGGGAGCTGTTTTTT
TRBV13	NA	TRBD2	TRBJ2-3	CASSFSGRGGDTQYF	TGTGCCAGCAGCTTTAGCGGGAGGGGTGGAGATACGCAGTATTTT
TRBV5-1	NA	NA	TRBJ1-4	CASSLGTAWGEKLFF	TGCGCCAGCAGCTTGGGGACAGCTTGGGGTGAAAAACTGTTTTTT
TRBV12-3/TRBV12-4	NA	TRBD1	TRBJ2-7	CASRWDSSYEQYF	TGTGCCAGCAGATGGGACAGTTCCTACGAGCAGTACTTC
TRBV25-1	NA	NA	TRBJ2-7	CASSDRLRDYEQYF	TGTGCCAGCAGTGACCGGCTGAGGGACTACGAGCAGTACTTC
TRBV4-2	many	TRBD2	TRBJ2-7	CASSQVAGKAYEQYF	TGTGCCAGCAGCCAAGTAGCGGGAAAAGCCTACGAGCAGTACTTC
TRBV4-1	few	NA	TRBJ1-1	CASSQITGKGLATEAFF	TGCGCCAGCAGCCAAATAACAGGGAAGGGGCTCGCCACTGAAGCTTTCTTT
TRBV20-1	NA	NA	TRBJ2-7	CSVNTRTIPPYEQYF	TGCAGTGTCAATACCCGGACTATTCCCCCCTACGAGCAGTACTTC
TRBV7-3	few	TRBD1	TRBJ2-3	CASSFGPPFQGAHRTDTQYF	TGTGCCAGCAGCTTCGGTCCACCTTTCCAGGGGGCGCATCGCACAGATACGCAGTATTTT
TRBV12-3/TRBV12-4	few	TRBD2	TRBJ2-5	CASSFLRTRSGETQYF	TGTGCCAGCAGTTTCCTTAGGACTAGGTCCGGGGAGACCCAGTACTTC
TRBV3-1	NA	TRBD2	TRBJ2-3	CASSHGGAGTDTQYF	TGTGCCAGCAGCCACGGGGGGGCCGGCACAGATACGCAGTATTTT
TRBV12-3/TRBV12-4	NA	NA	TRBJ2-7	CASSPGFYEQYF	TGTGCCAGCAGCCCAGGGTTCTACGAGCAGTACTTC
TRBV7-2	NA	TRBD1	TRBJ2-5	CASSPFGTAYQETQYF	TGTGCCAGCAGCCCCTTTGGGACAGCGTACCAAGAGACCCAGTACTTC
TRBV6-1	few	TRBD2	TRBJ2-1	CASRPLAGAGNEQFF	TGTGCCAGCAGACCACTAGCGGGTGCTGGCAATGAGCAGTTCTTC
TRBV5-5	many	TRBD1	TRBJ1-5	CASSRGQASNQPQHF	TGTGCCAGCAGCCGGGGACAGGCGAGCAATCAGCCCCAGCATTTT
TRBV27	NA	TRBD1	TRBJ1-5	CASSLVGGGGQPQHF	TGTGCCAGCAGTTTAGTAGGGGGCGGGGGTCAGCCCCAGCATTTT
TRBV20-1	NA	TRBD1	TRBJ1-5	CSARPGQGAYSNQPQHF	TGCAGTGCTAGACCGGGACAGGGGGCGTATAGCAATCAGCCCCAGCATTTT
TRBV12-3/TRBV12-4	few	TRBD2	TRBJ2-1	CASSFLTSGRGQSQFF	TGTGCCAGCAGTTTCCTTACTAGCGGGAGGGGCCAGTCGCAGTTCTTC
TRBV6-5	NA	NA	TRBJ2-7	CASSYRESSYEQYF	TGTGCCAGCAGTTACAGGGAAAGCTCCTACGAGCAGTACTTC
TRBV7-9	NA	TRBD2	TRBJ2-1	CASSYRLAGGHGNEQFF	TGTGCCAGCAGCTACCGACTAGCGGGAGGGCATGGGAATGAGCAGTTCTTC
TRBV5-1	NA	NA	TRBJ2-5	CASSVDMQETQYF	TGCGCCAGCAGCGTGGACATGCAAGAGACCCAGTACTTC
TRBV7-8	few	NA	TRBJ2-2	CASSLERDTSNTGELFF	TGTGCCAGCAGTCTTGAGAGGGACACATCGAACACCGGGGAGCTGTTTTTT
TRBV4-1	few	TRBD1	TRBJ1-1	CASSWMGQGASTEAFF	TGCGCCAGCAGCTGGATGGGACAGGGGGCGAGCACTGAAGCTTTCTTT
TRBV11-1	NA	TRBD2	TRBJ2-1	CASSLVGTSGSNYNEQFF	TGTGCCAGCAGCTTAGTGGGGACTAGCGGGAGTAACTACAATGAGCAGTTCTTC
TRBV4-1	NA	NA	TRBJ2-7	CASSFQQGYEQYF	TGCGCCAGCAGCTTTCAACAGGGCTACGAGCAGTACTTC
TRBV11-1	few	TRBD2	TRBJ2-5	CASSLGPGTSVIQETQYF	TGTGCCAGCAGCTTAGGCCCCGGGACTAGCGTAATCCAAGAGACCCAGTACTTC
TRBV5-5	many	NA	TRBJ1-5	CASSLGTPGKPQHF	TGTGCCAGCAGCCTAGGGACACCCGGGAAGCCCCAGCATTTT
TRBV12-3/TRBV12-4	few	NA	TRBJ1-2	CASSFSPDNYGYTF	TGTGCCAGCAGTTTTTCACCGGACAACTATGGCTACACCTTC
TRBV6-1	NA	NA	TRBJ1-5	CASIRGYSNQPQHF	TGTGCCAGCATAAGGGGATATAGCAATCAGCCCCAGCATTTT
TRBV2	NA	NA	TRBJ2-7	CASSAEGLEQYF	TGTGCCAGCAGTGCCGAGGGACTCGAGCAGTACTTC
TRBV29-1	NA	TRBD1	TRBJ2-1	CSVFRGRSSYNEQFF	TGCAGCGTTTTCAGGGGGCGGAGCTCCTACAATGAGCAGTTCTTC
TRBV19	few	TRBD1	TRBJ2-5	CASSTGTGLTETQYF	TGTGCCAGTAGTACCGGGACAGGCCTTACGGAGACCCAGTACTTC
TRBV7-9	NA	TRBD1	TRBJ1-3	CASSPPGGGPWTIYF	TGTGCCAGCAGCCCCCCTGGAGGGGGCCCCTGGACCATATATTTT